This T cell receptor beta chain was retrieved from a study of vaccination and CD4 T cells after COVID-19. Treatment here: approximately 9-day PBMC culture with coronavirus spike peptide pools or control peptides (ViraFEST assay). There are a few counts of this clonotype. Antigen specificity is unknown. The Oncomine TCR Beta short-read assay sequenced DNA from cultured CD4+ T cells. TCRdb processed the PCR reads anew with MiXCR; each CDR3 protein has one entry. The table shows 15,000 to 25,000 distinct CDR3 sequences, with roughly 50% occurring only once. This receptor was obtained from a human donor who had recovered from COVID-19. The material sequenced was CD4+ T cells from blood, cultured in vitro.

CDR3 bases: TGTGCCACCAGTGACTTGACTGGTCGGGGGGTGGCCGGGGAGCTGTTTTTT. Its protein is CATSDLTGRGVAGELFF. The rearrangement links TRBV24-1 to TRBJ2-2; 7 nucleotides match TRBD2. J gave up 6 bases and V 4 bases, and 13 bases lay outside the gene matches. Germline V gives CDR1 KGHDR, CDR2 SFDVKD. The CDR3 is made up of 17 amino acids.